This passage covers 21 T cell receptor beta chains from one sample sequenced in a study of control samples from healthy donors and cancer patients. The data were produced by immunoSEQ multiplex PCR, yet TCRdb's version contains in-frame clones alone and is incomplete. The sample shows about 69,000 clones, approximately 89% of them seen only once. Sequencing input: PBMCs. The receptor set was obtained from a man in his 60s with colorectal cancer.

The rearrangement joins TRBV7-8 to TRBJ2-7; possibly TRBD1 or TRBD2 for D (5 bases each). The CDR3 runs to 17 residues. Between the trimmed V and J ends, which lost 2 bases and 5 bases, there was a span of 22 bases. Germline V gives CDR1 SGHVS, CDR2 FQNEAQ. The CDR3 bases are TGTGCCAGCAGCTTAAGACCGGTGGGCAGGGACGGGAACGAGCAGTACTTC. Protein sequence: CASSLRPVGRDGNEQYF.

J is TRBJ1-5 and V is TRBV6-2 or TRBV6-3, with 8 bases aligning to TRBD1. This CDR3 has 16 residues. Germline V gives CDR1 MNHEY, CDR2 SVGEGT. With 2 bases clipped from V and 1 base from J, the junction kept 4 bases outside the gene matches. For the CDR3, the DNA is TGTGCCAGCAGTTACACCGGACAGGGCAGCAATCAGCCCCAGCATTTT. Its protein product is CASSYTGQGSNQPQHF.

V usage is TRBV18 and J usage is TRBJ2-3; the D gene is possibly TRBD2 (5 bases). This CDR3 comprises 13 residues. Trimming stripped 3 bases from V and 2 bases from J, with 6 bases between. Germline V gene data show CDR1 as KGHSH and CDR2 as LQKENI. CDR3 protein: CASSPGDTDTQYF. The CDR3 DNA reads TGTGCCAGCTCACCCGGGGACACAGATACGCAGTATTTT.

The chain combines TRBV6-2 or TRBV6-3 with TRBJ2-2, with D unclear. With 4 bases removed from V and 10 bases from J, the gap between germline ends came to 7 bases. Per germline, CDR1 MNHEY and CDR2 SVGEGT. This CDR3 has 11 amino acids. The CDR3 here is CASSSGMELFF. CDR3 sequence (DNA): TGTGCCAGCAGTTCAGGAATGGAGCTGTTTTTT.

This clone was seen more than once but under ten times. The chain joins TRBV28 to TRBJ1-4; 10 nucleotides line up with TRBD1. From germline, CDR1 is MDHEN and CDR2 SYDVKM. The CDR3 loop spans 19 amino acids. With V trimmed by 4 bases and J by 6 bases, 17 bases remained unmatched. The CDR3 reads CASSSPRQGARTIDEKLFF. CDR3 DNA sequence: TGTGCCAGCAGTTCGCCGAGACAGGGGGCTCGAACCATTGATGAAAAACTGTTTTTT.

The V call is TRBV18, the J call TRBJ1-1; the D gene is possibly TRBD1 (5 bases). V lost 4 bases and J lost 3, with 6 bases in between. The CDR3 loop spans 12 amino acids. Looked up from germline, CDR1 is KGHSH and CDR2 is LQKENI. The CDR3 here is CASSQGYTEAFF. DNA for the CDR3: TGTGCCAGCTCACAGGGGTACACTGAAGCTTTCTTT.

CDR3 nucleotides: TGCGCCAGCAGTCATAGAAGGACAGGTGTCATGAACACTGAAGCTTTCTTT. Its translation: CASSHRRTGVMNTEAFF. The chain recombines TRBV23-1 with TRBJ1-1; the match to TRBD1 covers 7 bases. TRBV23-1 is recorded as an ORF, its role being uncertain. The CDR3 loop spans 17 amino acids. The J segment lost 0 bases and the V segment lost 3 bases, leaving 10 bases of the junction unmatched.

The table lists this clone with a few counts. The gene calls are TRBV11-2 and TRBJ2-3; D is ambiguous. Per the germline V gene, CDR1 is SGHAT and CDR2 is FQNNGV. V lost 5 bases, J lost 0 bases, and 3 bases lay in between. This CDR3 has 12 amino acids. The DNA of the CDR3 is TGTGCCAGCAGCCAAAGCACAGATACGCAGTATTTT. This gives the protein CASSQSTDTQYF.

This chain connects TRBV5-8 to TRBJ2-5, with 12 nucleotides matching TRBD2. This CDR3 has 16 residues. With V trimmed by 3 bases and J by 3 bases, 6 bases remained unmatched. Germline CDR1 is SGHTS and CDR2 is YDEGEE. CDR3 residues: CASSSGLAGLKETQYF. The CDR3 DNA reads as TGTGCCAGCAGCTCGGGACTAGCGGGTCTGAAAGAGACCCAGTACTTC.

This sequence joins TRBV4-2 and TRBJ2-7, with 11 bases matching TRBD1. With V trimmed by 3 bases and J by 6 bases, 4 bases remained unmatched. Germline CDR1 reads LGHNA; CDR2 reads YNFKEQ. The CDR3 loop spans 14 amino acids. The CDR3 reads CASSQDGTGGEQYF. Written as DNA, the CDR3 is TGTGCCAGCAGCCAGGACGGGACAGGGGGCGAGCAGTACTTC.

The J gene is TRBJ2-2, the V gene TRBV18, with D perhaps TRBD2 (5 bases). Germline values: CDR1 KGHSH, CDR2 LQKENI. The germline V and J ends were trimmed by 4 bases and 1 base, with 10 bases remaining between them. The CDR3 runs 15 residues. CDR3 sequence: CASSLIRGNTGELFF. The DNA for the CDR3 is TGTGCCAGCTCACTAATCCGGGGGAACACCGGGGAGCTGTTTTTT.

The chain has TRBV29-1 and TRBJ2-2; D unclear. Trimming shortened V by 7 bases and J by 5 bases, and 8 bases separated the two germline ends. The CDR3 has 11 amino acids. Germline-derived CDR1 and CDR2 are SQVTM and ANQGSEA. CDR3 DNA: TGCAGCGGAATCTTTACCGGGGAGCTGTTTTTT. Protein product: CSGIFTGELFF.

The V and J genes are TRBV15 and TRBJ1-2; a weak D match, TRBD1 (6 bases). The V end was cut by 0 bases, the J end by 8 bases, with 16 bases between. CDR3 length: 15 residues. Germline CDR1 LNHNV, CDR2 YYDKDF (reference sequence). The CDR3: CATSRDPPGARGYTF. CDR3 coding DNA: TGTGCCACCAGCAGAGACCCCCCGGGGGCTCGGGGCTACACCTTC.

The genes are TRBV5-1 and TRBJ1-3; D perhaps matches TRBD1 (6 bases). Trimming shortened V by 0 bases and J by 0 bases, and 13 bases separated the two germline ends. The germline CDR1 and CDR2 sequences are SGHRS and YFSETQ. This CDR3 region has 17 residues. As DNA, the CDR3 is TGCGCCAGCAGCTTGGAGGCAGGGGCCTACTCTGGAAACACCATATATTTT. Encoded protein: CASSLEAGAYSGNTIYF.

This chain connects TRBV7-8 to TRBJ1-2; weak D call: TRBD1 (6 bases). CDR1 is SGHVS and CDR2 is FQNEAQ in the germline V gene. V gave up 4 bases and J gave up 6 bases, with 9 bases separating them. This CDR3 has 12 residues. The CDR3 DNA sequence: TGTGCCAGCAGCTACAACAGGGATGGCTACACCTTC. Its translation is CASSYNRDGYTF.

The chain joins TRBV12-3 or TRBV12-4 to TRBJ2-5; D possibly corresponds to TRBD1 (6 bases). This CDR3 has 13 amino acids. V gave up 3 bases and J gave up 9 bases, with 14 bases separating them. CDR3 coding DNA: TGTGCCAGCAGTTTTGCTTGGGGGCTGGCCCAGTACTTC. This codes for CASSFAWGLAQYF.

The rearrangement links TRBV9 to TRBJ1-4, with TRBD1 as a possible D gene (5 bases). Trimming pared 0 bases from V and 8 bases from J, leaving 14 bases between. CDR1 and CDR2 from the germline V gene are SGDLS and YYNGEE. CDR3 length equals 15 residues. The CDR3 protein is CASSVGGDPDEKLFF. Here the CDR3 DNA reads TGTGCCAGCAGCGTAGGGGGGGATCCGGACGAAAAACTGTTTTTT.

This chain joins TRBV19 and TRBJ2-3; D is uncertain. This CDR3 has 12 amino acids. The V gene lost 6 bases and the J gene lost 5 bases, with 9 bases spanning the gap. The V gene's germline CDR1 is LNHDA and CDR2 SQIVND (reference sequence). CDR3 in amino acids: CASSRWRDTQYF. The CDR3 DNA reads as TGTGCCAGTAGCAGGTGGCGAGATACGCAGTATTTT.

This clone was detected only once. This rearrangement joins TRBV2 to TRBJ2-2; possible D gene TRBD1, 6 bases. The V gene lost 6 bases and the J gene lost 1 base, with 6 bases spanning the gap. Germline CDR1 and CDR2: SNHLY and FYNNEI. This CDR3 region has 13 residues. CDR3 sequence: CASRTGNTGELFF. The CDR3, as DNA: TGTGCCAGCAGGACAGGGAACACCGGGGAGCTGTTTTTT.

The chain recombines TRBV25-1 with TRBJ1-1, with D hard to call. The CDR3 length is 14 residues. Per the germline V gene, CDR1 is MGHDK and CDR2 is SYGVNS. V lost 1 base and J lost 1, with 7 bases in between. In DNA, the CDR3 is TGTGCCAGCAGTGAATCGTTGGGGAACACTGAAGCTTTCTTT. It is translated as CASSESLGNTEAFF.

The chain combines TRBV13 with TRBJ2-3, with no clear D. This CDR3 spans 11 amino acids. Germline CDR1 and CDR2: PRHDT and FYEKMQ (reference sequence). The V end was cut by 8 bases, the J end by 1 base, with 4 bases between. CDR3 sequence: CASPGTDTQYF. The CDR3 DNA follows: TGTGCCAGCCCGGGCACAGATACGCAGTATTTT.